A single sample gave rise to the 32 T cell receptor beta chains below, sequenced in a study of shared clonotypes between healthy human individuals. Libraries were prepared by immunoSEQ multiplex PCR; TCRdb keeps only in-frame clonotypes and omits some of them. The top ten hold roughly 0.055% of the sample, which has a few hundred thousand clones, 95% to 98% seen once. Sequencing was carried out using naive CD4+ T cells sorted from blood. Subset denoted: CD45RA+ positively selected. These receptors came from a woman in her thirties in good health.

The rearrangement links TRBV15 to TRBJ2-5; 7 bases align to TRBD1. The CDR3 runs to 18 residues. The germline V gene has CDR1 LNHNV and CDR2 YYDKDF (reference sequence). V trimming: 0 bases; J trimming: 3 bases; junction bases outside the gene matches: 13. CDR3 in amino acids: CATSRDHGPGDREETQYF. CDR3 DNA sequence: TGTGCCACCAGCAGAGATCATGGGCCTGGGGACAGAGAAGAGACCCAGTACTTC.

The chain couples TRBV19 to TRBJ2-7, with 8 bases lining up with TRBD2. CDR1 is LNHDA and CDR2 is SQIVND in the germline V gene (reference sequence). The J segment lost 6 bases and the V segment lost 6 bases, leaving 10 bases of the junction unmatched. The CDR3 loop spans 14 amino acids. The DNA of the CDR3 is TGTGCCAGTAGAGCCCCGGGACTAGGTACCGAGCAGTACTTC. Its translation: CASRAPGLGTEQYF.

This clone was recorded once. J is TRBJ2-5 and V is TRBV7-3, with D possibly being TRBD1 or TRBD2 (5 bases each). This CDR3 has 15 residues. The ends were cut back, 4 bases at V and 5 bases at J, with 17 bases in the middle. Germline CDR1 SGHTA, CDR2 FQGTGA. The CDR3 DNA reads TGTGCCAGCAGCTCTGGACTTGCAAGGGGTGAGACCCAGTACTTC. Translated: CASSSGLARGETQYF. Full variable domain (outside the CDR3, taken from reference TRBV7-3 and TRBJ2-5): GAGVSQTPSNKVTEKGKYVELRCDPISGHTALYWYRQSLGQGPEFLIYFQGTGAADDSGLPNDRFFAVRPEGSVSTLKIQRTERGDSAVYLCASSSGLARGETQYFGPGTRLLVL.

The CDR3 protein is CASSSGGGAGLSYNEQFF. CDR3 nucleotide sequence: TGTGCCAGCAGCTCCGGTGGGGGGGCAGGGCTCTCCTACAATGAGCAGTTCTTC. The chain has TRBV7-2 and TRBJ2-1; perhaps TRBD2 as D (7 bases). This CDR3 contains 18 residues. V lost 4 bases and J 0 bases, leaving 19 bases between the germline ends. Germline CDR1 SGHTA, CDR2 FQGNSA.

V usage is TRBV9 and J usage is TRBJ2-2; 9 bases are a match to TRBD2. The CDR3 is made up of 16 amino acids. CDR1 and CDR2 (germline): SGDLS, YYNGEE. The V gene end was trimmed by 4 bases and the J gene end by 4 bases; junction bases not matched to a gene: 8. The CDR3 region has the DNA TGTGCCAGCAGCCCCCTTAGCGGGAGCGCCACCGGGGAGCTGTTTTTT. It yields the protein CASSPLSGSATGELFF. The variable domain in full, with the rest retrieved from reference TRBV9 and TRBJ2-2, is DSGVTQTPKHLITATGQRVTLRCSPRSGDLSVYWYQQSLDQGLQFLIQYYNGEERAKGNILERFSAQQFPDLHSELNLSSLELGDSALYFCASSPLSGSATGELFFGEGSRLTVL.

This chain uses TRBV5-1 with TRBJ1-1; 7 bases agree with TRBD1. Germline V gene sequence: CDR1 SGHRS, CDR2 YFSETQ. The CDR3 covers 16 residues. Germline trimming cut 2 bases from V and 0 bases from J; bases unmatched to any gene: 7. DNA of the CDR3: TGCGCCAGCAGCTTCTGGGGGACAGACATGAACACTGAAGCTTTCTTT. It yields the protein CASSFWGTDMNTEAFF.

The chain carries TRBV5-1 and TRBJ2-7; no clear D gene. V dropped 4 bases and J dropped 5 bases, with 10 bases sitting between them. CDR1 SGHRS and CDR2 YFSETQ come from the germline V gene. This CDR3 region has 12 residues. The CDR3 nucleotides are TGCGCCAGCAGCCTGACTTCAGACGAGCAGTACTTC. Protein sequence: CASSLTSDEQYF.

The rearrangement links TRBV14 to TRBJ1-4; D not certain. Germline CDR1 and CDR2: SGHDN and FVKESK. V lost 3 bases and J lost 2, with 7 bases in between. This CDR3 is built from 14 residues. CDR3 DNA sequence: TGTGCCAGCAGCCATATGCAGACTAATGAAAAACTGTTTTTT. As protein: CASSHMQTNEKLFF.

V is TRBV21-1 and J is TRBJ1-3; the tabulated D call, TRBD1, remains unverified against the DNA. TRBV21-1 represents a pseudogene. The CDR3 spans 18 residues. In DNA, the CDR3 is TGTGCCAGCATGTTTCCAAATAGGGGGCTGAGCTCTGGAAACACCATATATTTT. Translating it yields CASMFPNRGLSSGNTIYF.

V usage is TRBV4-1 and J usage is TRBJ1-5; D gene uncertain. This CDR3 region has 16 residues. V was cut by 6 bases and J by 1 base, with 16 bases left in between. The germline CDR1 and CDR2 sequences are MGHRA and YSYEKL. CDR3 sequence (DNA): TGCGCCAGCAGTCCAAGTTTTAGCAGGAGCAATCAGCCCCAGCATTTT. It is translated as CASSPSFSRSNQPQHF.

V usage is TRBV29-1 and J usage is TRBJ2-1, with 10 bases lining up with TRBD2. The CDR3 contains 13 residues. Germline loops: CDR1 SQVTM, CDR2 ANQGSEA. Unmatched junction bases numbered 7, after V lost 5 bases and J lost 9 bases. The CDR3 nucleotides read TGCAGCGTTTTACGGATAGCGGGGGGTGAGCAGTTCTTC. Residues: CSVLRIAGGEQFF.

This clone was seen a single time. This rearrangement joins TRBV28 to TRBJ1-2; 9 nucleotides agree with TRBD1. Trimming at V came to 6 bases and at J to 5 bases, leaving 7 bases not matched to a gene. The CDR3 extends over 14 amino acids. Germline lookup yields CDR1 MDHEN and CDR2 SYDVKM. CDR3 amino acids: CASRRQGGTYGYTF. The CDR3 coding sequence is TGTGCCAGCAGACGACAGGGGGGGACATATGGCTACACCTTC.

The chain combines TRBV18 with TRBJ2-5, with D possibly TRBD1 on 5 matching bases. V shed 4 bases and J shed 2 bases, with 14 bases lying between them. This CDR3 has 15 residues. Germline assignment: CDR1 KGHSH and CDR2 LQKENI. CDR3 bases: TGTGCCAGCTCACTCACTACAGGATCACAAGAGACCCAGTACTTC. It yields the protein CASSLTTGSQETQYF.

This clone appeared once. This chain links TRBV2 with TRBJ1-2, with D unresolved. Germline assignment: CDR1 SNHLY and CDR2 FYNNEI. Trimming removed 8 bases at V and 5 bases at J, with 15 bases between. The CDR3 loop spans 13 amino acids. CDR3 protein: CASRSLESYGYTF. CDR3 DNA sequence: TGTGCCAGCCGAAGTTTAGAATCTTATGGCTACACCTTC.

The chain couples TRBV28 to TRBJ2-7; tentative D call: TRBD2 (7 bases). Trimming cost V 7 bases and J 4 bases, with 20 bases left between them. Germline values: CDR1 MDHEN, CDR2 SYDVKM. This CDR3 contains 15 residues. Here the CDR3 DNA reads TGTGCCAGCATCCCTGGGGGGGCCAAACCTTACGAGCAGTACTTC. Translating it yields CASIPGGAKPYEQYF. Variable domain in full (rest from reference TRBV28 and TRBJ2-7): DVKVTQSSRYLVKRTGEKVFLECVQDMDHENMFWYRQDPGLGLRLIYFSYDVKMKEKGDIPEGYSVSREKKERFSLILESASTNQTSMYLCASIPGGAKPYEQYFGPGTRLTVT.

V and J are TRBV4-1 and TRBJ2-6; 7 positions match TRBD1. The junction had 4 bases not matched to a gene; V was cut back by 3 bases and J by 2 bases. From germline, CDR1 is MGHRA and CDR2 YSYEKL. The CDR3 is 16 residues long. CDR3 in amino acids: CASSQEDRTGANVLTF. CDR3 in DNA: TGCGCCAGCAGCCAGGAGGACAGGACTGGGGCCAACGTCCTGACTTTC.

The chain combines TRBV7-7 with TRBJ2-1, with 9 bases fitting TRBD2. This CDR3 is 18 amino acids long. CDR1 is SSHAT and CDR2 is FNYEAQ in the germline V gene (reference sequence). V dropped 1 base and J dropped 0; count of bases not matched to a gene: 7. The CDR3 loop reads CASSLGAGGVGSYNEQFF. CDR3 in DNA: TGTGCCAGCAGCTTAGGAGCGGGAGGCGTCGGCTCCTACAATGAGCAGTTCTTC.

Regarding this clone: An end of the junction does not agree with germline; a read error may underlie this. The J gene is TRBJ1-1, the V gene TRBV5-1; 10 bases align to TRBD1. Germline lookup yields CDR1 SGHRS and CDR2 YFSETQ. The CDR3 contains 15 residues. CDR3 protein: CASREDRGLKTEAFF. CDR3 DNA sequence: TGCGCCAGCAGAGAGGACAGGGGGTTGAAAACTGAAGCTTTCTTT.

This clone was seen a single time. The chain has TRBV5-4 and TRBJ2-2, with 7 bases that match TRBD2. The CDR3 covers 15 residues. Per germline, CDR1 SGHNT and CDR2 YYREEE (reference sequence). The J segment lost 0 bases and the V segment lost 5 bases, leaving 4 bases of the junction unmatched. The CDR3: CASRIGLANTGELFF. The DNA of the CDR3 is TGTGCCAGCAGAATCGGACTAGCGAACACCGGGGAGCTGTTTTTT.

The chain joins TRBV5-1 to TRBJ2-1, with D possibly called TRBD1 or TRBD2 (6 bases each). V was trimmed by 1 base and J by 8 bases, leaving 13 bases between them. Germline loops: CDR1 SGHRS, CDR2 YFSETQ. The CDR3 is 14 residues long. CDR3: CASSLPGAVDEQFF. The CDR3 nucleotides read TGCGCCAGCAGCTTGCCGGGGGCCGTTGATGAGCAGTTCTTC.

The J gene is TRBJ2-6, the V gene TRBV5-1; D gene unclear. The CDR3 has 13 residues. Germline V CDR1 and CDR2: SGHRS, YFSETQ. V lost 4 bases and J lost 6, with 8 bases in between. DNA for the CDR3: TGCGCCAGCAGCCCCCAAGCGGCCAACGTCCTGACTTTC. Amino acid sequence: CASSPQAANVLTF.

V and J are TRBV18 and TRBJ2-7; D ambiguous. Between the trimmed V and J ends, which lost 3 bases and 3 bases, there was a span of 15 bases. The length of the CDR3 is 15 residues. Germline-derived CDR1 and CDR2 are KGHSH and LQKENI. CDR3 coding DNA: TGTGCCAGCTCACCCCTCGAGGCCACGATCTACGAGCAGTACTTC. This translates into CASSPLEATIYEQYF.

This sequence joins TRBV5-1 and TRBJ1-2; D gene uncertain. With 1 base removed from V and 2 bases from J, the gap between germline ends came to 9 bases. The CDR3 is made up of 14 amino acids. Germline CDR1 SGHRS, CDR2 YFSETQ. CDR3 amino acids: CASSLRAENYGYTF. The CDR3 DNA follows: TGCGCCAGCAGCTTGCGGGCCGAGAACTATGGCTACACCTTC. Full variable domain (remainder filled in from reference TRBV5-1 and TRBJ1-2): KAGVTQTPRYLIKTRGQQVTLSCSPISGHRSVSWYQQTPGQGLQFLFEYFSETQRNKGNFPGRFSGRQFSNSRSEMNVSTLELGDSALYLCASSLRAENYGYTFGSGTRLTVV.

The chain employs TRBV29-1 and TRBJ2-1; 9 bases are a match to TRBD1. V was pared by 5 bases and J by 9 bases, with 11 bases of the junction left unmatched. The CDR3 spans 14 residues. Germline CDR1 is SQVTM and CDR2 is ANQGSEA. The CDR3 loop is CSVYKGQGGLEQFF. The CDR3 nucleotides read TGCAGCGTTTATAAGGGACAGGGTGGGCTTGAGCAGTTCTTC.

The CDR3, as DNA: TGCAGCGTTGATCCCTTTGGACTAGCGGGGGAAAGGCGCAATGAGCAGTTCTTC. Amino acid sequence: CSVDPFGLAGERRNEQFF. The chain employs TRBV29-1 and TRBJ2-1; 13 bases fit TRBD2. Germline V gives CDR1 SQVTM, CDR2 ANQGSEA. J gave up 6 bases and V 3 bases, and 14 bases lay outside the gene matches. The CDR3 is made up of 18 amino acids.

The gene calls are TRBV28 and TRBJ2-7; the match to TRBD1 covers 12 bases. Germline V lookup: CDR1 MDHEN, CDR2 SYDVKM. After removal of 5 bases from V and 7 bases from J, the junction contained 9 bases not matched to a gene. This CDR3 has 15 amino acids. CDR3 DNA sequence: TGTGCCAGCAGTCCTGGCGGGACAGGGGGCGCGGAGCAGTACTTC. Its protein is CASSPGGTGGAEQYF. The full variable domain, with the rest looked up from reference TRBV28 and TRBJ2-7, is DVKVTQSSRYLVKRTGEKVFLECVQDMDHENMFWYRQDPGLGLRLIYFSYDVKMKEKGDIPEGYSVSREKKERFSLILESASTNQTSMYLCASSPGGTGGAEQYFGPGTRLTVT.

The J gene is TRBJ2-3, the V gene TRBV6-6; 10 bases are a match to TRBD2. Losses at the gene ends were 5 bases for V and 2 bases for J; bases not matched to a gene: 4. This CDR3 region has 15 residues. CDR1 is MNHNY, CDR2 SVGAGI, per germline (reference sequence). CDR3 sequence: CASSALAGATDTQYF. The CDR3 DNA reads as TGTGCCAGCAGTGCCCTAGCGGGAGCCACAGATACGCAGTATTTT.

The chain has TRBV19 and TRBJ1-1; D is possibly TRBD1 (5 bases). CDR3 length: 14 residues. Germline loops: CDR1 LNHDA, CDR2 SQIVND (reference sequence). Trimming cost V 1 base and J 10 bases, with 16 bases left between them. The CDR3 region has the DNA TGTGCCAGTAGTATAGTGGGGGTTCGTACGCGAGCTTTCTTT. This translates into CASSIVGVRTRAFF.

The rearrangement links TRBV11-3 to TRBJ2-7, with D tentatively TRBD2 (6 bases). The germline V and J ends were trimmed by 1 base and 8 bases, with 18 bases remaining between them. The CDR3 spans 15 residues. The germline gives CDR1 SGHNT, CDR2 YENEEA. Written as DNA, the CDR3 is TGTGCCAGCAGCTTAGTAGGTGCGGGACCCTCGAAGCAGTACTTC. Protein: CASSLVGAGPSKQYF.

Worth noting for this clone: Other nucleotide sequences in the sample specify the same CDR3. The rearrangement links TRBV19 to TRBJ2-5, with 7 nucleotides matching TRBD2. Germline V gene data show CDR1 as LNHDA and CDR2 as SQIVND (reference sequence). The V gene end was trimmed by 4 bases and the J gene end by 1 base; junction bases not matched to a gene: 0. The CDR3 runs 13 residues. The CDR3 reads CASSTSGQETQYF. The CDR3 DNA sequence: TGTGCCAGTAGTACTAGCGGCCAAGAGACCCAGTACTTC.

The CDR3 DNA reads as TGTGCCAGCTCAAAAGGACAGAAAGAGACCCAGTACTTC. This translates into CASSKGQKETQYF. The V call is TRBV18, the J call TRBJ2-5, with D possibly TRBD1 on 6 matching bases. The CDR3 is 13 residues long. Germline V gives CDR1 KGHSH, CDR2 LQKENI. Trimming pared 5 bases from V and 3 bases from J, leaving 10 bases between.

The V and J genes are TRBV18 and TRBJ2-2; 7 bases line up with TRBD2. The CDR3 is 15 residues long. The germline V gene encodes CDR1 KGHSH and CDR2 LQKENI. Trimming at V came to 5 bases and at J to 7 bases, leaving 10 bases not matched to a gene. DNA for the CDR3: TGTGCCAGCTCAGAGGAGAGCGGGAAAGGCGGGGAGCTGTTTTTT. It encodes CASSEESGKGGELFF.